This T cell receptor beta chain was obtained from a study of T cells in localized non-small cell lung cancer. General study findings and limits: With higher T cell density in blood came longer overall survival. Appearances in adjacent lung were noted for a median about 50 of the top 100 tumor clones. T cell clonality was highest in uninvolved adjacent lung, above tumor. A single tumor region was sequenced, leaving heterogeneity possible.

Germline V lookup: CDR1 MNHNY, CDR2 SVGAGI (reference sequence). The V end lost 2 bases, the J end lost 2 bases, and 12 bases lay between the germline ends. The CDR3 has 16 amino acids. Profiling relied on immunoSEQ multiplex PCR, and the TCRdb table lists in-frame clones only, not all of them. The profile covers tens of thousands of clones, with 70% to 90% appearing a single time and less than 25% taken by the ten largest. Worth noting for this clone: No antigen is known for it.

The J gene is TRBJ2-2, the V gene TRBV6-6; D possibly corresponds to TRBD2 (5 bases). The sample in question was peripheral blood, obtained before any cancer treatment. This clonotype originated in a woman aged 35 to 75 with stage I squamous cell lung carcinoma. Written as DNA, the CDR3 is TGTGCCAGCAGTTACGGTCGGGGTAGAAACACCGGGGAGCTGTTTTTT. This encodes CASSYGRGRNTGELFF.